The 22 T cell receptor beta chains below all came from one sample that was sequenced in a study of shared clonotypes between healthy human individuals. The method was immunoSEQ multiplex PCR; TCRdb's version includes in-frame clones alone and lacks a portion of them. The profile shows some 2,000,000 clones, about 95% of them singletons. Cells designated naive CD8 were CD45RO-negative and were positively selected for CCR7, with terminally differentiated effector memory CD45RA+ cells excluded. Material for sequencing was naive CD8+ T cells sorted from blood. The receptors derive from a man aged 18 to 30 in good health.

V is TRBV7-8 and J is TRBJ1-4, with unresolved D. V was pared by 1 base and J by 6 bases, with 12 bases between. The germline V gene has CDR1 SGHVS and CDR2 FQNEAQ. This CDR3 has 15 amino acids. The CDR3 spells CASSLGVPVDEKLFF. The CDR3 bases are TGTGCCAGCAGCTTAGGTGTCCCCGTCGATGAAAAACTGTTTTTT.

V is TRBV7-9 and J is TRBJ2-1; D may be TRBD2 (6 bases). Germline CDR1 and CDR2: SEHNR and FQNEAQ (reference sequence). V was clipped by 5 bases and J by 5 bases, with 16 bases between them. This CDR3 is built from 15 residues. The CDR3 loop is CASSNLEGVDNEQFF. The DNA for the CDR3 is TGTGCCAGCAGCAACCTGGAGGGCGTGGACAATGAGCAGTTCTTC.

This chain joins TRBV4-1 and TRBJ2-7; 8 positions agree with TRBD2. This CDR3 region has 16 residues. Per the germline V gene, CDR1 is MGHRA and CDR2 is YSYEKL. J lost 7 bases, V lost 1 base, and 12 bases had no gene match. CDR3 bases: TGCGCCAGCAGCCAAGTCGAGGTAGCGGGAAACTTGGAGCAGTACTTC. Its protein is CASSQVEVAGNLEQYF.

CDR3 residues: CASSLSTGTSFYEQYF. CDR3 DNA: TGTGCCAGCAGCTTATCCACCGGGACTAGCTTCTACGAGCAGTACTTC. The V call is TRBV7-9, the J call TRBJ2-7, with 9 bases fitting TRBD2. This CDR3 contains 16 residues. Germline-derived CDR1 and CDR2 are SEHNR and FQNEAQ (reference sequence). V dropped 2 bases and J dropped 3; count of bases not matched to a gene: 8.

The chain uses TRBV11-2 and TRBJ2-7, with 10 bases matching TRBD2. Losses at the gene ends were 6 bases for V and 3 bases for J; bases not matched to a gene: 8. CDR3 length: 15 amino acids. Germline V gives CDR1 SGHAT, CDR2 FQNNGV. The DNA for the CDR3 is TGTGCCAGCAGGGAATCTAGCGGGAGCTACTACGAGCAGTACTTC. Translating it yields CASRESSGSYYEQYF.

CDR3: CASSSPGTRTPYEQYF. CDR3 DNA: TGTGCCAGCAGTTCACCCGGGACTAGAACACCCTACGAGCAGTACTTC. This chain links TRBV27 with TRBJ2-7; 8 bases fit TRBD2. CDR1 and CDR2 from the germline V gene are MNHEY and SMNVEV (reference sequence). Trimming removed 4 bases from V and 2 bases from J; junction bases left unmatched: 10. The CDR3 runs to 16 residues.

This clone was seen only once. V usage is TRBV27 and J usage is TRBJ2-1; 8 bases fit TRBD2. Trimming at V came to 2 bases and at J to 6 bases, leaving 9 bases not matched to a gene. This CDR3 is built from 16 residues. Germline-derived CDR1 and CDR2 are MNHEY and SMNVEV (reference sequence). Here the CDR3 DNA reads TGTGCCAGCAGTTTAGAGGGTACTAGCGGATTCAATGAGCAGTTCTTC. Encoded protein: CASSLEGTSGFNEQFF.

This chain joins TRBV9 and TRBJ1-6; D not resolved. The germline CDR1 and CDR2 sequences are SGDLS and YYNGEE. The CDR3 extends over 17 amino acids. V lost 0 bases and J 0 bases, leaving 10 bases between the germline ends. The CDR3 protein is CASSVAKASSYNSPLHF. The CDR3 DNA reads as TGTGCCAGCAGCGTAGCCAAAGCCAGCTCCTATAATTCACCCCTCCACTTT.

On this clone: The same CDR3 can be traced to other DNA sequences in this sample. The gene calls are TRBV5-1 and TRBJ2-7; perhaps TRBD1 as D (6 bases). Deletions cut 2 bases from V and 3 bases from J, with 12 bases between. Germline V gives CDR1 SGHRS, CDR2 YFSETQ. The CDR3 runs 14 residues. CDR3 loop: CASSLDPGDYEQYF. CDR3 in DNA: TGCGCCAGCAGCTTAGATCCAGGGGACTACGAGCAGTACTTC.

This clone appeared a single time. In the same sample, other DNA sequences code for this CDR3. The J gene is TRBJ2-7, the V gene TRBV29-1; possible D gene TRBD2, 5 bases. The ends were cut back, 4 bases at V and 3 bases at J, with 7 bases in the middle. The CDR3 covers 11 residues. Germline-derived CDR1 and CDR2 are SQVTM and ANQGSEA. CDR3 in amino acids: CSVVGNYEQYF. The CDR3 nucleotides are TGCAGCGTTGTCGGGAACTACGAGCAGTACTTC.

This rearrangement joins TRBV10-1 to TRBJ2-3, with D possibly being TRBD2 (5 bases). The CDR3 is 14 residues long. The germline CDR1 and CDR2 sequences are WNHNN and SYGVQD (reference sequence). The V end was cut by 6 bases, the J end by 4 bases, with 14 bases between. CDR3 residues: CASSRGPPPDTQYF. The CDR3 DNA reads TGCGCCAGCAGCCGCGGGCCTCCCCCAGATACGCAGTATTTT.

The rearrangement joins TRBV5-6 to TRBJ2-3, with D hard to call. Germline CDR1 and CDR2: SGHDT and YYEEEE. This CDR3 region has 14 residues. The V end was cut by 0 bases, the J end by 2 bases, with 7 bases between. This CDR3 reads CASSLAQNTDTQYF. The CDR3 nucleotides are TGTGCCAGCAGCTTGGCCCAAAACACAGATACGCAGTATTTT.

The chain has TRBV6-1 and TRBJ1-6, with D possibly matching TRBD1 (6 bases). The CDR3 contains 15 residues. Germline V gives CDR1 MNHNS, CDR2 SASEGT. Trimming cost V 2 bases and J 6 bases, with 11 bases left between them. CDR3 residues: CASSEYGTLNSPLHF. CDR3 nucleotides: TGTGCCAGCAGTGAATATGGGACACTTAATTCACCCCTCCACTTT.

The rearrangement uses TRBV7-8 and TRBJ2-2, with D maybe TRBD2 (6 bases). The CDR3 loop spans 16 amino acids. V lost 1 base, J lost 4 bases, and 13 bases lay in between. Germline-derived CDR1 and CDR2 are SGHVS and FQNEAQ. The CDR3 nucleotides read TGTGCCAGCAGCTTAGTTATTTTGGGGGGCACCGGGGAGCTGTTTTTT. It yields the protein CASSLVILGGTGELFF. Drawing the rest from reference TRBV7-8 and TRBJ2-2, the complete variable domain is GAGVSQSPRYKVAKRGQDVALRCDPISGHVSLFWYQQALGQGPEFLTYFQNEAQLDKSGLPSDRFFAERPEGSVSTLKIQRTQQEDSAVYLCASSLVILGGTGELFFGEGSRLTVL.

The chain employs TRBV4-1 and TRBJ2-2; 8 bases fit TRBD2. The junction had 9 bases not matched to a gene; V was cut back by 3 bases and J by 0 bases. The CDR3 contains 18 residues. CDR1 MGHRA and CDR2 YSYEKL come from the germline V gene. CDR3 region: CASSHYSVAGPNTGELFF. CDR3 nucleotide sequence: TGCGCCAGCAGCCACTACTCCGTAGCGGGGCCGAACACCGGGGAGCTGTTTTTT.

CDR3 residues: CASSFRGPTEAFF. The CDR3, as DNA: TGTGCCAGTAGTTTCAGGGGCCCCACTGAAGCTTTCTTT. V is TRBV19 and J is TRBJ1-1; perhaps TRBD1 as D (6 bases). Trimming stripped 5 bases from V and 4 bases from J, with 11 bases between. This CDR3 comprises 13 residues. Looked up from germline, CDR1 is LNHDA and CDR2 is SQIVND (reference sequence).

The rearrangement links TRBV15 to TRBJ2-1; D is possibly TRBD1 (6 bases). The CDR3 extends over 15 amino acids. V lost 0 bases and J lost 8, with 14 bases in between. Germline CDR1 and CDR2: LNHNV and YYDKDF (reference sequence). In DNA, the CDR3 is TGTGCCACCAGCAGAGAAGGACAGCTTTTGGATGAGCAGTTCTTC. It translates to CATSREGQLLDEQFF.

This rearrangement joins TRBV4-3 to TRBJ2-2; D is possibly TRBD1 (6 bases). CDR1 and CDR2 (germline): LGHNA, YSLEER. This CDR3 is 17 amino acids long. The V gene lost 0 bases and the J gene lost 5 bases, with 16 bases spanning the gap. CDR3 DNA sequence: TGCGCCAGCAGCCAAGATCATCAGGGGTCGGAGACCGGGGAGCTGTTTTTT. This encodes CASSQDHQGSETGELFF.

This clone occurred a few times. The CDR3 protein is CASSEGTGRPYEQYF. The DNA of the CDR3 is TGTGCCAGCAGTGAAGGGACAGGGCGCCCCTACGAGCAGTACTTC. The chain has TRBV6-1 and TRBJ2-7; 8 nucleotides match TRBD1. Germline lookup yields CDR1 MNHNS and CDR2 SASEGT. The junction had 4 bases not matched to a gene; V was cut back by 1 base and J by 2 bases. The length of the CDR3 is 15 residues.

The rearrangement links TRBV7-9 to TRBJ2-5; D call uncertain. Germline assignment: CDR1 SEHNR and CDR2 FQNEAQ (reference sequence). The CDR3 is 15 amino acids. V lost 2 bases, J lost 2 bases, and 12 bases lay in between. The CDR3 nucleotides are TGTGCCAGCAGCTTATCTCAGGTCGTGCAAGAGACCCAGTACTTC. Amino acids: CASSLSQVVQETQYF.

The chain links TRBV21-1 to TRBJ2-7; the table's D call of TRBD2 was not tested on the DNA. TRBV21-1 is annotated as a pseudogene. This CDR3 contains 17 residues. This CDR3 reads CASSKGREQDYYYEQYF. CDR3 nucleotide sequence: TGTGCCAGCAGCAAAGGGCGGGAACAGGATTATTACTACGAGCAGTACTTC.

The rearrangement links TRBV15 to TRBJ2-1; D uncertain. Trimming shortened V by 1 base and J by 3 bases, and 4 bases separated the two germline ends. Germline CDR1 is LNHNV and CDR2 is YYDKDF (reference sequence). The CDR3 covers 13 residues. This chain's CDR3 is CATSRGNYNEQFF. As DNA, the CDR3 is TGTGCCACCAGCAGAGGTAACTACAATGAGCAGTTCTTC.